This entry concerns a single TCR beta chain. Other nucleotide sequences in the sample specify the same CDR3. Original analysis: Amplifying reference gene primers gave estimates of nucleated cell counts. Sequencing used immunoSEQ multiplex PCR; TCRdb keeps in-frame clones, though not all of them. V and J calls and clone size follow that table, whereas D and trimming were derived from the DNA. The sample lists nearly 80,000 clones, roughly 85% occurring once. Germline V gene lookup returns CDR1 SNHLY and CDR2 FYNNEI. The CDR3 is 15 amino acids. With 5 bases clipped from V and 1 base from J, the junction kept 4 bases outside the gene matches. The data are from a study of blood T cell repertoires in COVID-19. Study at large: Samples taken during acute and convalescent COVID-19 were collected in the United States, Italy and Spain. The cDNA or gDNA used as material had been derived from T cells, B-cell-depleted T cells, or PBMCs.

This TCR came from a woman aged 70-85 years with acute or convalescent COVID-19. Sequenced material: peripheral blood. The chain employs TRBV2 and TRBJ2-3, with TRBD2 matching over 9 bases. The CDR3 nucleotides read TGTGCCAGCAGTAGACTAGCGGTCGGCACAGATACGCAGTATTTT. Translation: CASSRLAVGTDTQYF.